These 31 T cell receptor beta chains came from one sample sequenced in a study of CD8 T cells in ankylosing spondylitis. Whole-study results and caveats: Apparently characteristic of ankylosing spondylitis blood was a TCR beta motif (about 8 highly homologous variants).

MiXCR, applied by TCRdb to the 5' RACE reads, yields one record per CDR3 protein. The sample yields under 950,000 distinct CDR3 sequences, around 19% seen once. Which antigens these TCRs recognize remains unknown. The sample comprised blood, either unsorted or a sorted T cell fraction (not recorded which). These receptors came from a male donor with ankylosing spondylitis.

This clonotype has a handful of counts. J is TRBJ1-3 and V is TRBV20-1, with D uncertain. The CDR3 spans 11 residues. V was clipped by 6 bases and J by 5 bases, with 8 bases between them. The germline V gene has CDR1 DFQATT and CDR2 SNEGSKA (reference sequence). The CDR3 DNA reads TGCAGTGCGGACCGTAGAAACACCATATATTTT. Amino acids: CSADRRNTIYF.

CDR3 in DNA: TGTGCCAGCAGCGTTTCGGGACTCCTAATTACCGGGGAGCTGTTTTTT. Protein sequence: CASSVSGLLITGELFF. The V and J genes are TRBV7-8 and TRBJ2-2, with D perhaps matching TRBD2 (6 bases). The CDR3 is 16 residues long. V shed 5 bases and J shed 5 bases, with 18 bases lying between them. From germline, CDR1 is SGHVS and CDR2 FQNEAQ.

This clonotype was seen a handful of times. V gene TRBV13 combines with J gene TRBJ1-2; D is uncertain. The CDR3 contains 14 residues. Germline CDR1 is PRHDT and CDR2 is FYEKMQ (reference sequence). Trimming shortened V by 5 bases and J by 4 bases, and 14 bases separated the two germline ends. CDR3 nucleotides: TGTGCCAGCAGCCTCCTTCACGGTGTCTATGGCTACACCTTC. This translates into CASSLLHGVYGYTF.

In DNA form, the CDR3 reads TGTGCCAGCACCCTTGGACAGGGTGGATCACCCCTCCACTTT. This encodes CASTLGQGGSPLHF. The chain is built from TRBV27 and TRBJ1-6, with TRBD1 identical over 8 bases. Trimming removed 7 bases from V and 10 bases from J; junction bases left unmatched: 9. In germline, CDR1 is MNHEY, CDR2 SMNVEV (reference sequence). The CDR3 runs 14 residues.

The chain recombines TRBV29-1 with TRBJ2-3; maybe TRBD1 (5 bases). The V and J ends lost 7 bases and 4 bases respectively, with 15 bases between them. Germline V lookup: CDR1 SQVTM, CDR2 ANQGSEA. The CDR3 totals 13 residues. The CDR3 sequence: CSAWGQGADTQYF. The CDR3 DNA is TGCAGCGCCTGGGGCCAGGGTGCAGATACGCAGTATTTT.

This clonotype came up many times. The chain uses TRBV15 and TRBJ1-4; D remains ambiguous. Germline V gives CDR1 LNHNV, CDR2 YYDKDF (reference sequence). V was shortened by 0 bases and J by 10 bases, with 12 bases between the two germline ends. This CDR3 has 14 amino acids. In nucleotides, the CDR3 is TGTGCCACCAGCAGAGATACTAACCTCGGAAAACTGTTTTTT. This codes for CATSRDTNLGKLFF.

This clonotype has a handful of counts. The chain uses TRBV6-1 and TRBJ2-2, with unresolved D. Germline loops: CDR1 MNHNS, CDR2 SASEGT. The CDR3 is 13 amino acids. Deletions cut 7 bases from V and 2 bases from J, with 8 bases between. In DNA, the CDR3 is TGTGCCAGCACCGCGGATAACACCGGGGAGCTGTTTTTT. Translated, it gives CASTADNTGELFF.

This chain uses TRBV20-1 with TRBJ2-5, with TRBD2 matching over 8 bases. The CDR3 totals 15 residues. Germline V gene sequence: CDR1 DFQATT, CDR2 SNEGSKA (reference sequence). Trimming at V came to 1 base and at J to 5 bases, leaving 9 bases not matched to a gene. CDR3 region: CSARGTAGAGETQYF. The CDR3 DNA reads as TGCAGTGCTAGAGGAACAGCGGGAGCTGGTGAGACCCAGTACTTC.

This clonotype was picked up a small number of times. The chain links TRBV20-1 to TRBJ2-1, with 7 positions matching TRBD2. CDR1 and CDR2 (germline): DFQATT, SNEGSKA (reference sequence). V was pared by 3 bases and J by 3 bases, with 8 bases of the junction left unmatched. The CDR3 is 15 residues long. The CDR3 DNA is TGCAGTGCTAGTGCGGCTAGCGGAAACTACAATGAGCAGTTCTTC. Amino acid sequence: CSASAASGNYNEQFF.

This clonotype turned up a few times. This chain uses TRBV12-3 or TRBV12-4 with TRBJ2-3; 8 positions match TRBD2. The CDR3 runs 14 residues. After removal of 3 bases from V and 6 bases from J, the junction contained 5 bases not matched to a gene. The CDR3 reads CASSLSGSGDTQYF. CDR3 nucleotides: TGTGCCAGCAGTTTGAGCGGGAGCGGCGATACGCAGTATTTT.

The chain links TRBV5-5 to TRBJ2-3, with D perhaps matching TRBD1 (5 bases). The V end lost 2 bases, the J end lost 1 base, and 11 bases lay between the germline ends. Per the germline V gene, CDR1 is SGHKS and CDR2 is YYEKEE (reference sequence). This CDR3 comprises 15 residues. The CDR3 sequence: CASSFRQWGTDTQYF. In DNA form, the CDR3 reads TGTGCCAGCAGCTTTAGACAGTGGGGCACAGATACGCAGTATTTT.

The chain employs TRBV6-6 and TRBJ2-7; a possible D gene is TRBD1 (6 bases). Germline CDR1 reads MNHNY; CDR2 reads SVGAGI (reference sequence). The CDR3 contains 12 residues. V was cut by 6 bases and J by 5 bases, with 11 bases left in between. CDR3 amino acids: CASRQGGNEQYF. CDR3 in DNA: TGTGCCAGCAGACAGGGTGGAAACGAGCAGTACTTC.

The V call is TRBV29-1, the J call TRBJ1-2; no firm D call. Germline lookup yields CDR1 SQVTM and CDR2 ANQGSEA. The CDR3 runs to 12 residues. Trimming pared 3 bases from V and 3 bases from J, leaving 8 bases between. CDR3 DNA: TGCAGCGTTGACAAGACTTACTATGGCTACACCTTC. Translating it yields CSVDKTYYGYTF. Using reference TRBV29-1 and TRBJ1-2 for the parts outside the CDR3, the full variable domain is SAVISQKPSRDICQRGTSLTIQCQVDSQVTMMFWYRQQPGQSLTLIATANQGSEATYESGFVIDKFPISRPNLTFSTLTVSNMSPEDSSIYLCSVDKTYYGYTFGSGTRLTVV.

In its sample, this clonotype was seen a few times. The gene calls are TRBV9 and TRBJ2-1; D is perhaps TRBD1 (6 bases). The CDR3 has 15 amino acids. V lost 6 bases and J lost 2, with 15 bases in between. Germline V gene sequence: CDR1 SGDLS, CDR2 YYNGEE. In DNA, the CDR3 is TGTGCCAGCACCGGAGAGGGGGTGACCTACAATGAGCAGTTCTTC. It codes for CASTGEGVTYNEQFF.

CDR3 sequence: CASSLDPGGLSEQFF. In nucleotides, the CDR3 is TGTGCCAGCAGCTTAGATCCGGGAGGGCTGAGTGAGCAGTTCTTC. V is TRBV7-9 and J is TRBJ2-1; TRBD2 matches 8 bases. This CDR3 spans 15 amino acids. CDR1 and CDR2 (germline): SEHNR, FQNEAQ (reference sequence). With V trimmed by 1 base and J by 9 bases, 8 bases remained unmatched.

This clonotype came up many times. V usage is TRBV12-3 or TRBV12-4 and J usage is TRBJ2-1; 10 bases match TRBD2. V lost 6 bases and J lost 8; bases outside the gene matches: 4. There are 13 residues in the CDR3. CDR3 residues: CASRLAGWYEQFF. DNA of the CDR3: TGTGCCAGCAGACTAGCGGGGTGGTATGAGCAGTTCTTC.

This clonotype has ten or more counts. The chain couples TRBV12-3 or TRBV12-4 to TRBJ1-4; 9 bases map to TRBD1. V gave up 5 bases and J gave up 7 bases; unmatched junction bases: 2. This CDR3 is built from 13 residues. CDR3 residues: CASSLGQGEKLFF. CDR3 DNA sequence: TGTGCCAGCAGTCTGGGACAGGGTGAAAAACTGTTTTTT.

This clonotype was counted only a few times. This chain links TRBV29-1 with TRBJ2-3, with D possibly matching TRBD2 (6 bases). V lost 3 bases, J lost 2 bases, and 21 bases lay in between. This CDR3 is 17 amino acids long. CDR1 and CDR2 (germline): SQVTM, ANQGSEA. The CDR3 nucleotides read TGCAGCGTTGAGGGGGTCACTAGCAGACCATCCACAGATACGCAGTATTTT. This translates into CSVEGVTSRPSTDTQYF.

This clonotype appeared a few times. J is TRBJ2-3 and V is TRBV29-1; 10 nucleotides match TRBD2. This CDR3 is built from 13 residues. With V trimmed by 7 bases and J by 1 base, 2 bases remained unmatched. The germline V gene has CDR1 SQVTM and CDR2 ANQGSEA. The CDR3 sequence: CSGSGRGTDTQYF. CDR3 bases: TGCAGCGGGAGCGGGAGGGGCACAGATACGCAGTATTTT.

V gene TRBV28 combines with J gene TRBJ2-7, with TRBD2 matching over 7 bases. Germline trimming cut 5 bases from V and 2 bases from J; bases unmatched to any gene: 6. Germline CDR1 and CDR2: MDHEN and SYDVKM. This CDR3 is built from 14 residues. In DNA form, the CDR3 reads TGTGCCAGCAGTCCCACTAGCGTAACCTACGAGCAGTACTTC. This translates into CASSPTSVTYEQYF.

There are a few counts of this clonotype. The gene calls are TRBV7-9 and TRBJ1-6; D remains ambiguous. Germline CDR1 SEHNR, CDR2 FQNEAQ (reference sequence). V dropped 3 bases and J dropped 7 bases, with 13 bases sitting between them. The CDR3 covers 15 residues. The DNA of the CDR3 is TGTGCCAGCAGCTTGGCCAGTCAACACAATTCACCCCTCCACTTT. This translates into CASSLASQHNSPLHF.

The chain recombines TRBV6-1 with TRBJ2-1; 7 bases align to TRBD2. The CDR3 totals 15 residues. Per the germline V gene, CDR1 is MNHNS and CDR2 is SASEGT. The ends lost 6 bases at V and 6 bases at J; junction bases unmatched: 11. CDR3 bases: TGTGCCAGCAGCCCTTTCCCTAGCGGAACCAATGAGCAGTTCTTC. This codes for CASSPFPSGTNEQFF.

Only one count was recorded for this clonotype. The chain employs TRBV7-6 and TRBJ2-3, with D possibly TRBD1 on 6 matching bases. The CDR3 covers 16 residues. Trimming left V 2 bases short and J 4 bases short, with 16 bases between. Germline V gene lookup returns CDR1 SGHVS and CDR2 FNYEAQ. In DNA, the CDR3 is TGTGCCAGCAGCTTAACTGCAGGGGATTTCGCAGATACGCAGTATTTT. This translates into CASSLTAGDFADTQYF.

Only a few counts were recorded for this clonotype. This chain connects TRBV10-3 to TRBJ2-5, with 9 bases lining up with TRBD2. CDR3 length: 12 residues. Trimming took 5 bases from V and 5 from J; bases not matched to a gene: 0. CDR1 is ENHRY and CDR2 is SYGVKD in the germline V gene. The CDR3 here is CAISTSGETQYF. CDR3 DNA: TGTGCCATCAGTACTAGCGGGGAGACCCAGTACTTC.

This clonotype has just a few counts. The V gene is TRBV11-1, the J gene TRBJ2-1, with 10 bases fitting TRBD2. The CDR3 is 15 residues long. With V trimmed by 6 bases and J by 4 bases, 6 bases remained unmatched. Per the germline V gene, CDR1 is SGHAT and CDR2 is FQDESV (reference sequence). The CDR3 is CASRMGLARYNEQFF. The CDR3 DNA reads as TGTGCCAGCAGGATGGGACTAGCGAGGTACAATGAGCAGTTCTTC.

This rearrangement joins TRBV12-3 or TRBV12-4 to TRBJ1-1, with TRBD1 matching over 8 bases. There are 17 residues in the CDR3. The J segment lost 1 base and the V segment lost 1 base, leaving 8 bases of the junction unmatched. The CDR3 spells CASSLGTGFSKNTEAFF. The DNA for the CDR3 is TGTGCCAGCAGTTTAGGGACAGGGTTCTCTAAGAACACTGAAGCTTTCTTT.

In this sample, this clonotype turned up once. The genes are TRBV5-1 and TRBJ2-5, with 7 nucleotides matching TRBD2. Trimming cost V 7 bases and J 5 bases; bases outside gene matches: 8. The CDR3 covers 13 residues. CDR1 and CDR2 (germline): SGHRS, YFSETQ. As DNA, the CDR3 is TGCGCCAGCCGCCGGGGGGAGGAGGAGACCCAGTACTTC. Translating gives CASRRGEEETQYF.

This clonotype was seen only a few times. The chain recombines TRBV7-2 with TRBJ1-4; a possible D gene is TRBD1 (6 bases). V was cut by 6 bases and J by 8 bases, with 16 bases left in between. Germline V lookup: CDR1 SGHTA, CDR2 FQGNSA. The CDR3 spans 14 residues. This chain's CDR3 is CASSQGPSGEKLFF. The CDR3 nucleotides are TGTGCCAGCAGTCAGGGGCCAAGTGGCGAAAAACTGTTTTTT.

This clonotype occurred a few times. This rearrangement joins TRBV7-2 to TRBJ2-1, with unresolved D. Germline assignment: CDR1 SGHTA and CDR2 FQGNSA. The CDR3 has 13 amino acids. The V end was cut by 3 bases, the J end by 7 bases, with 10 bases between. CDR3 sequence reads: CASSFSRSNEQFF. In nucleotides, the CDR3 is TGTGCCAGCAGCTTTTCACGGTCTAATGAGCAGTTCTTC.

The CDR3 sequence is CASSKRQGSYGYTF. The CDR3 nucleotides read TGTGCCAGCAGCAAAAGACAGGGGAGTTATGGCTACACCTTC. The gene calls are TRBV5-6 and TRBJ1-2, with 8 nucleotides matching TRBD1. The V segment lost 4 bases and the J segment 5 bases; nucleotides outside the gene matches: 7. This CDR3 has 14 residues. Per the germline V gene, CDR1 is SGHDT and CDR2 is YYEEEE. Based on the CDR3 plus reference TRBV5-6 and TRBJ1-2, the full variable domain is DAGVTQSPTHLIKTRGQQVTLRCSPKSGHDTVSWYQQALGQGPQFIFQYYEEEERQRGNFPDRFSGHQFPNYSSELNVNALLLGDSALYLCASSKRQGSYGYTFGSGTRLTVV.

The sample holds a few counts of this clonotype. The chain combines TRBV20-1 with TRBJ2-1; a weak D match, TRBD2 (5 bases). There are 14 residues in the CDR3. The V and J ends lost 0 bases and 0 bases respectively, with 6 bases between them. Germline CDR1 reads DFQATT; CDR2 reads SNEGSKA (reference sequence). CDR3 loop: CSAREGGSYNEQFF. CDR3 nucleotide sequence: TGCAGTGCTAGAGAAGGAGGCTCCTACAATGAGCAGTTCTTC.